This TCR beta chain stems from a study of long-term antiretroviral therapy in people with HIV. Study-level points and caveats: Records did not include ART adherence, viral resistance or therapy changes. Clones that had undergone expansion before ART dominated the repertoire at all time points.

Samples were assayed with immunoSEQ v3.0 at survey level. Only in-frame clones appear in the TCRdb table, and some are missing; sequencing was by immunoSEQ multiplex PCR. The data show around 43,000 clones, about 95% seen once. For this clone: Its cognate antigen is unknown.

Clinicians in the United States treated all participants with HIV. The starting material was unsorted PBMCs, obtained 9.2 years after starting antiretroviral therapy. The clonotype originates from a man in his thirties or forties with HIV.

The CDR3 spells CASSLGTARLDQYF. The CDR3, as DNA: TGTGCCAGCAGCTTGGGGACGGCACGGTTAGACCAGTACTTC. V usage is TRBV5-6 and J usage is TRBJ2-5, with D unresolved. V lost 0 bases and J lost 10, with 16 bases in between. The CDR3 has 14 amino acids. Germline CDR1 reads SGHDT; CDR2 reads YYEEEE.